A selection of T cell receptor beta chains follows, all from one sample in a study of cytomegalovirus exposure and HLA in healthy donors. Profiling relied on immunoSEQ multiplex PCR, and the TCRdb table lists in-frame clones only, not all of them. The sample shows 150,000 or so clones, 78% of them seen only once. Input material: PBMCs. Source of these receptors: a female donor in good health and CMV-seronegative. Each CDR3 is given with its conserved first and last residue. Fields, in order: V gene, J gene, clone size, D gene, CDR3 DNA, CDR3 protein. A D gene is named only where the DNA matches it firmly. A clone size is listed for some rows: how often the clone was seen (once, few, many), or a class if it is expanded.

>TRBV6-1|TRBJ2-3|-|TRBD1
TGTGCCAGCAGTTCGACAGGGTACGGCCCAGATACGCAGTATTTT
CASSSTGYGPDTQYF
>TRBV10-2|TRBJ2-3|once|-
TGCGCCAGCAGTGACCCCGGGGATACGCAGTATTTT
CASSDPGDTQYF
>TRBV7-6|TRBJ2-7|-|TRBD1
TGTGCCAGCAGCCACCGGGACAGGGGGAACGAGCAGTACTTC
CASSHRDRGNEQYF
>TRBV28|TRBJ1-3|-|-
TGTGCCAGCAGTCCCCCCACAGCCCACTCTGGAAACACCATATATTTT
CASSPPTAHSGNTIYF
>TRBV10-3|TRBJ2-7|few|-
TGTGCCATCAGTGCCTCTATCTCCGAGGTCGACGAGCAGTACTTC
CAISASISEVDEQYF
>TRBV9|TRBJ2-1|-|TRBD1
TGTGCCAGCAGCGTAGATCCGGGACAGGGGATAAATGAGCAGTTCTTC
CASSVDPGQGINEQFF
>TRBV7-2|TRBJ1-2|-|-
TGTGCCAGCAGCTTAGACCCCCAGAACTATGGCTACACCTTC
CASSLDPQNYGYTF
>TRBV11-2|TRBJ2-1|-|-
TGTGCCAGCACCCGGCCGGGGTACAATGAGCAGTTCTTC
CASTRPGYNEQFF
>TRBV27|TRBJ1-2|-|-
TGTGCCAGCAGTTCAGACAGATATGGCTACACCTTC
CASSSDRYGYTF
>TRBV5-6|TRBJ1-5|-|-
TGTGCCAGCAGCGGTAGCGGGTGGGGTCAGCCCCAGCATTTT
CASSGSGWGQPQHF
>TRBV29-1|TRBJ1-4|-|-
TGCAGCGTTGAATCTTATAAGTCAGGGATGGATCACGAAAAACTGTTTTTT
CSVESYKSGMDHEKLFF
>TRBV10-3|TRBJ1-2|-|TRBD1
TGTGCCATCAGTGAGTCTTTTTATCGCGAGGACAGGGGGCAAGGCTACACCTTC
CAISESFYREDRGQGYTF
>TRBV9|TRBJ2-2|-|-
TGTGCCAGCAGCGACAGGAACACCGGGGAGCTGTTTTTT
CASSDRNTGELFF
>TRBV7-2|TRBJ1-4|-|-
TGTGCCAGCAGCCCGGACGGGGAAGGTGAAAAACTGTTTTTT
CASSPDGEGEKLFF
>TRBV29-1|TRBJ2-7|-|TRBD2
TGCAGCGTTGAAGCGACTGGCGGGAGCGGCTCCTACGAGCAGTACTTC
CSVEATGGSGSYEQYF
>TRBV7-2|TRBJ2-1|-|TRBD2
TGTGCCAGCAGCTTAACAGCGGGAGGTGGGAATGAGCAGTTCTTC
CASSLTAGGGNEQFF
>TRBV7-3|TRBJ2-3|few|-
TGTGCCAGCAGCTTGGGACACGGCACAGATACGCAGTATTTT
CASSLGHGTDTQYF
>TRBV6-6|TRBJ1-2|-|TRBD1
TGTGCCAGCAGCACGGGACAGGGTAGCGGCTACACCTTC
CASSTGQGSGYTF
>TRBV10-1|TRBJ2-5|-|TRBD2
TGCGCCAGCAGTAGCGGGAGGGCACTTTACTTC
CASSSGRALYF
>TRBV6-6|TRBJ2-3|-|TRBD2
TGTGCCAGCAACCTAGCGGGAGGGGGCACAGATACGCAGTATTTT
CASNLAGGGTDTQYF
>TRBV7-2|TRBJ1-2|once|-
TGTGCCAGCAGCTTAGTATCCGGCGGGTCCTATGGCTACACCTTC
CASSLVSGGSYGYTF
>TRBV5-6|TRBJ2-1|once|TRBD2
TGTGCCAGCAGCCGGGGGTGGGGGGGGGATAATGAGCAGTTCTTC
CASSRGWGGDNEQFF
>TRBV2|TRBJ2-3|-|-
TGTGCCAGCAGTGTGATGGGCCCCGGAGGAGATACGCAGTATTTT
CASSVMGPGGDTQYF
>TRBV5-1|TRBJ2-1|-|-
TGCGCCAGCAGCTTGTTGGCGGGGCAGCAGTTCTTC
CASSLLAGQQFF
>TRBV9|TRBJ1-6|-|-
TGTGCCAGCAGCGTTAACTACGGCGGGTCACCCCTCCACTTT
CASSVNYGGSPLHF
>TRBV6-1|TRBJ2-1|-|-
TGTGCCAGCAGTGAAGGCGGTAGCCGCCTCAATGAGCAGTTCTTC
CASSEGGSRLNEQFF
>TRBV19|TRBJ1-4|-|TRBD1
TGTGCCAGTAGTAAGGACAGGGGAGGGGAAAAACTGTTTTTT
CASSKDRGGEKLFF
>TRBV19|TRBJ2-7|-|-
TGTGCCAGTACCCCGGGAGTCGTAAGAGACCTCCCCTACGAGCAGTACTTC
CASTPGVVRDLPYEQYF
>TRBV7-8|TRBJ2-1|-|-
TGTGCCAGCAGCTTAGTTAGCGCGAGTGAGCAGTTCTTC
CASSLVSASEQFF
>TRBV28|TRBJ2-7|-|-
TGTGCCAGCAGTTTACGGACAGCGCAGTACTTC
CASSLRTAQYF
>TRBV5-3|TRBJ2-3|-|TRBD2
TGTGCCAGAAGAACCCTAGCGGGAGTTTCGGGCACAGATACGCAGTATTTT
CARRTLAGVSGTDTQYF
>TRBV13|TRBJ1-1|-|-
TGTGCCAGCAGCTTAGGAAGCGGTGAAGCTTTCTTT
CASSLGSGEAFF
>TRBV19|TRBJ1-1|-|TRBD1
TGTGCCAGTAGCGGGACAGGTGGAACTGAAGCTTTCTTT
CASSGTGGTEAFF
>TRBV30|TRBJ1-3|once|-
TGTGCCTGGAGTACAGGGTTCGCTGGAAACACCATATATTTT
CAWSTGFAGNTIYF
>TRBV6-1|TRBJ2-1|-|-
TGTGCCAGCAGCTTTCTCCCAGACAATGAGCAGTTCTTC
CASSFLPDNEQFF
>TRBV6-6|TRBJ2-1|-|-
TGTGCCAGCAGTTACTCAGGGGGGGCTGAGCAGTTCTTC
CASSYSGGAEQFF
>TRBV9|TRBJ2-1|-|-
TGTGCCAGCAGCGTGACCGGGACTTCTTACAATGAGCAGTTCTTC
CASSVTGTSYNEQFF
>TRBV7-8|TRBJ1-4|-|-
TGTGCCAGCAGCATTCAACAGGGAGTTGGTGAAAAACTGTTTTTT
CASSIQQGVGEKLFF
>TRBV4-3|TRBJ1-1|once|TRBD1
TGCGCCAGCAGCCTTTGGCCGACAGGGGGAAACACTGAAGCTTTCTTT
CASSLWPTGGNTEAFF
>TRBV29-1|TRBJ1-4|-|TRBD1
TGCAGCGCCGGACAGGTGTCACAGGAAAAACTGTTTTTT
CSAGQVSQEKLFF
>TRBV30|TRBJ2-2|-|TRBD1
TGTGCCGGGACAGCGAACACCGGGGAGCTGTTTTTT
CAGTANTGELFF
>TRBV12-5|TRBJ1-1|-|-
TGTGCTAGTGGTTTCACCGAGTTTGAAGCTTTCTTT
CASGFTEFEAFF
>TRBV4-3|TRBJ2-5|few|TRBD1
TGCGCCAGCAGCCAAGAGACAGGGGGCCGGGAGACCCAGTACTTC
CASSQETGGRETQYF
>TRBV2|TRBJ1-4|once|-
TGTGCCACCCAGGTGGGAGGGGGGGATGAAAAACTGTTTTTT
CATQVGGGDEKLFF
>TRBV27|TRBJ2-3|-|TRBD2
TGTGCCAGCAGGCCTCTCGGGCGGGAGGGAGTAGATACGCAGTATTTT
CASRPLGREGVDTQYF
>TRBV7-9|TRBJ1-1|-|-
TGTGCCACCGCCGAGGGGGTCTCTATGAACACTGAAGCTTTCTTT
CATAEGVSMNTEAFF
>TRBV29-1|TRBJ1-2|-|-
TGCAGCGTTGATCCTTTACAATCGGGATTTGGCTACACCTTC
CSVDPLQSGFGYTF
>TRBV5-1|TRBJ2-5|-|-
TGCGCCAGCAGCTTGGCCTCTAGAGCCGAGACCCAGTACTTC
CASSLASRAETQYF
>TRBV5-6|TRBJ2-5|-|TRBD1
TGTGCCAGCAGCTTCGGGACAGGGGGAACAGAGACCCAGTACTTC
CASSFGTGGTETQYF
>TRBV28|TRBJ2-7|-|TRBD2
TGTGCCAGCAGTCGCCAGACTAGCGAGCAGCAGTACTTC
CASSRQTSEQQYF
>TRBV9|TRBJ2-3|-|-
TGTGCCAGCAGCGTAGACGTAGGAGGCGGTGGAACAGATACGCAGTATTTT
CASSVDVGGGGTDTQYF
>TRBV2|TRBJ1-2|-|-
TGTGCCAGCAACCTGGTGGGGCCTAACTATGGCTACACCTTC
CASNLVGPNYGYTF